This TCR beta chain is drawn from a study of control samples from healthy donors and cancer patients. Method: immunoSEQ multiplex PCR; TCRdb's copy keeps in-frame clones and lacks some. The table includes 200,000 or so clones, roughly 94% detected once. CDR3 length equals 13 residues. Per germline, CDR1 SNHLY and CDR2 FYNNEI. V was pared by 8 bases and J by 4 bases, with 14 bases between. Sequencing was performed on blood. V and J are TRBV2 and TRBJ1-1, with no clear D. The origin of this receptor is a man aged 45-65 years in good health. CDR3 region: CASRLDGGTEAFF. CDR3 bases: TGTGCCAGCCGCCTGGATGGCGGCACTGAAGCTTTCTTT.